Each of the 29 T cell receptor beta chains below was sequenced from the same sample in a study of blood T cell repertoires in COVID-19. Some clones are missing from TCRdb's copy, which holds only in-frame ones; the method was immunoSEQ multiplex PCR. The sample lists hundreds of thousands of clones, nearly 90% occurring once. The source material was peripheral blood. The receptors stem from a man between 18 and 35 years old with active or convalescent COVID-19.

This clone was recorded a few times. The chain's CDR3 is CASSLERRGPYEQYF. Here the CDR3 DNA reads TGTGCCAGCAGCTTGGAGCGGCGGGGCCCCTACGAGCAGTACTTC. This rearrangement joins TRBV5-6 to TRBJ2-7, with D possibly being TRBD2 (6 bases). Germline V gene sequence: CDR1 SGHDT, CDR2 YYEEEE. The germline V and J ends were trimmed by 0 bases and 2 bases, with 12 bases remaining between them. The CDR3 contains 15 residues. Supplemented by reference TRBV5-6 and TRBJ2-7, the full variable domain reads DAGVTQSPTHLIKTRGQQVTLRCSPKSGHDTVSWYQQALGQGPQFIFQYYEEEERQRGNFPDRFSGHQFPNYSSELNVNALLLGDSALYLCASSLERRGPYEQYFGPGTRLTVT.

This chain connects TRBV6-2 or TRBV6-3 to TRBJ1-1; no clear D gene. The germline CDR1 and CDR2 sequences are MNHEY and SVGEGT. The CDR3 runs 14 residues. V was pared by 2 bases and J by 6 bases, with 13 bases between. CDR3 protein: CASSYGSGLSEAFF. CDR3 sequence (DNA): TGTGCCAGCAGTTACGGCAGCGGCTTATCTGAAGCTTTCTTT.

The gene calls are TRBV5-6 and TRBJ1-1; TRBD1 aligns across 7 bases. The CDR3 consists of 13 residues. V shed 0 bases, J shed 10 bases, and the junction held 6 bases outside the gene matches. Germline assignment: CDR1 SGHDT and CDR2 YYEEEE. The CDR3 bases are TGTGCCAGCAGCTTGGGCGACAGGGAATCAGCTTTCTTT. Translating gives CASSLGDRESAFF.

The chain combines TRBV9 with TRBJ1-1; no definite D call. The CDR3 runs 15 residues. Trimming removed 0 bases at V and 0 bases at J, with 9 bases between. CDR1 and CDR2 (germline): SGDLS, YYNGEE. In nucleotides, the CDR3 is TGTGCCAGCAGCGTAGGAGGAGGGCTGAACACTGAAGCTTTCTTT. Its translation: CASSVGGGLNTEAFF.

V is TRBV28 and J is TRBJ1-4; tentatively, D is TRBD1 (5 bases). This CDR3 has 14 amino acids. In germline, CDR1 is MDHEN, CDR2 SYDVKM. V lost 7 bases to trimming and J lost 0 bases, with 9 bases between them. CDR3 loop: CASKQGSTNEKLFF. Here the CDR3 DNA reads TGTGCCAGCAAGCAGGGTTCAACTAATGAAAAACTGTTTTTT.

The chain has TRBV10-1 and TRBJ2-2; 8 nucleotides agree with TRBD2. V dropped 1 base and J dropped 0; count of bases not matched to a gene: 4. This CDR3 has 17 residues. The germline gives CDR1 WNHNN, CDR2 SYGVQD (reference sequence). The CDR3 region is CASSELSGGSNTGELFF. The CDR3 DNA reads as TGCGCCAGCAGTGAGTTGAGCGGGGGATCGAACACCGGGGAGCTGTTTTTT.

The chain has TRBV7-9 and TRBJ1-1; 9 bases are shared with TRBD1. The V segment lost 6 bases and the J segment 3 bases; nucleotides outside the gene matches: 14. Germline lookup yields CDR1 SEHNR and CDR2 FQNEAQ (reference sequence). The CDR3 is made up of 17 amino acids. Written as DNA, the CDR3 is TGTGCCAGCAGGAAAGGGGCCGAACAGGGGGCGTACACTGAAGCTTTCTTT. Amino acid sequence: CASRKGAEQGAYTEAFF.

The chain has TRBV6-5 and TRBJ2-2, with D maybe TRBD2 (6 bases). Germline V gives CDR1 MNHEY, CDR2 SVGAGI. The V gene lost 2 bases and the J gene lost 6 bases, with 16 bases spanning the gap. There are 16 residues in the CDR3. This CDR3 reads CASSYHPRSGAGELFF. CDR3 sequence (DNA): TGTGCCAGCAGTTACCACCCTCGTTCGGGGGCCGGGGAGCTGTTTTTT.

The chain joins TRBV7-8 to TRBJ1-1; D remains unclear. Looked up from germline, CDR1 is SGHVS and CDR2 is FQNEAQ. The CDR3 runs to 13 residues. Trimming removed 5 bases at V and 5 bases at J, with 12 bases between. CDR3 sequence (DNA): TGTGCCAGCAGCCCCTCGCAGGCTACTGAAGCTTTCTTT. Translation gives CASSPSQATEAFF.

This clone was seen once. The chain has TRBV7-8 and TRBJ2-5; 7 bases fit TRBD1. This CDR3 is 14 amino acids long. J gave up 6 bases and V 1 base, and 5 bases lay outside the gene matches. Germline V gene lookup returns CDR1 SGHVS and CDR2 FQNEAQ. CDR3 in amino acids: CASSLEGGGQTQYF. Here the CDR3 DNA reads TGTGCCAGCAGCTTAGAAGGGGGCGGCCAGACCCAGTACTTC.

The genes are TRBV11-2 and TRBJ2-1; 14 bases are shared with TRBD2. The CDR3 extends over 18 amino acids. Germline lookup yields CDR1 SGHAT and CDR2 FQNNGV. V lost 2 bases to trimming and J lost 2 bases; unmatched junction nucleotides: 5. The CDR3 reads CASSLRLAGGFTYNEQFF. CDR3 nucleotides: TGTGCCAGCAGCTTAAGACTAGCGGGGGGGTTTACCTACAATGAGCAGTTCTTC. Looking up the rest from reference TRBV11-2 and TRBJ2-1 gives the full variable domain: EAGVAQSPRYKIIEKRQSVAFWCNPISGHATLYWYQQILGQGPKLLIQFQNNGVVDDSQLPKDRFSAERLKGVDSTLKIQPAKLEDSAVYLCASSLRLAGGFTYNEQFFGPGTRLTVL.

This clone was found once. The chain joins TRBV13 to TRBJ2-3; TRBD1 agrees at 7 bases. V lost 4 bases to trimming and J lost 6 bases; unmatched junction nucleotides: 16. CDR1 PRHDT and CDR2 FYEKMQ come from the germline V gene (reference sequence). The CDR3 runs to 17 residues. The CDR3 bases are TGTGCCAGCAGCTCGAAGGACCCGGGACAGTTCTTGGATACGCAGTATTTT. Translated, it gives CASSSKDPGQFLDTQYF.

This chain links TRBV6-5 with TRBJ2-7, with D unresolved. Germline CDR1 and CDR2: MNHEY and SVGAGI. V lost 4 bases and J lost 5, with 12 bases in between. The CDR3 covers 13 residues. This chain's CDR3 is CASSLRFSHEQYF. Written as DNA, the CDR3 is TGTGCCAGCAGTTTGAGGTTTTCCCACGAGCAGTACTTC.

This rearrangement joins TRBV5-1 to TRBJ1-1; D may be TRBD1 (5 bases). From germline, CDR1 is SGHRS and CDR2 YFSETQ. With 2 bases removed from V and 2 bases from J, the gap between germline ends came to 16 bases. This CDR3 region has 16 residues. CDR3 coding DNA: TGCGCCAGCAGCTTCCTCCGGGGGGGTTTAAACACTGAAGCTTTCTTT. Protein: CASSFLRGGLNTEAFF.

The count of this clone is one. CDR3: CASSLLKLPVGELFF. CDR3 bases: TGTGCCAGCAGCTTGCTGAAACTGCCTGTCGGGGAGCTGTTTTTT. This sequence joins TRBV11-2 and TRBJ2-2; no clear D. The ends were cut back, 3 bases at V and 7 bases at J, with 15 bases in the middle. Germline assignment: CDR1 SGHAT and CDR2 FQNNGV. This CDR3 comprises 15 residues.

The chain uses TRBV18 and TRBJ1-6; TRBD1 might be the D (6 bases). Germline V lookup: CDR1 KGHSH, CDR2 LQKENI. The V gene lost 6 bases and the J gene lost 0 bases, with 9 bases spanning the gap. The CDR3 is made up of 15 amino acids. CDR3 sequence: CASSGQSSYNSPLHF. For the CDR3, the DNA is TGTGCCAGCTCTGGACAGAGCTCCTATAATTCACCCCTCCACTTT.

The J gene is TRBJ1-2, the V gene TRBV12-2. TRBV12-2 is shown as a pseudogene. This CDR3 spans 14 amino acids. The CDR3 is CASRPPREDYGYTF. Written as DNA, the CDR3 is TGTGCAAGTCGCCCCCCCAGGGAGGACTATGGCTACACCTTC.

V gene TRBV19 combines with J gene TRBJ1-5, with TRBD1 identical over 8 bases. This CDR3 is 14 amino acids long. The V and J ends lost 4 bases and 4 bases, in that order; junction bases with no gene match: 3. Germline V gene data show CDR1 as LNHDA and CDR2 as SQIVND (reference sequence). CDR3 sequence: CASSTDRENQPQHF. Written as DNA, the CDR3 is TGTGCCAGTAGTACGGACAGGGAGAATCAGCCCCAGCATTTT.

This chain links TRBV27 with TRBJ1-3; D not certain. The CDR3 length is 14 residues. Germline CDR1 is MNHEY and CDR2 is SMNVEV (reference sequence). The V and J ends lost 2 bases and 3 bases respectively, with 8 bases between them. This CDR3 is CASSLSPIGNTIYF. The CDR3 DNA reads as TGTGCCAGCAGTTTAAGCCCAATTGGAAACACCATATATTTT.

V gene TRBV28 combines with J gene TRBJ2-4; TRBD2 agrees at 11 bases. V was pared by 10 bases and J by 2 bases, with 10 bases of the junction left unmatched. Per germline, CDR1 MDHEN and CDR2 SYDVKM. The CDR3 covers 16 residues. CDR3 DNA: TGTGCCATTAGGGATCTAGCGGGGGGAACCAAAAACATTCAGTACTTC. Its translation is CAIRDLAGGTKNIQYF.

J is TRBJ2-2 and V is TRBV5-1; 9 bases are a match to TRBD1. CDR3 length: 16 amino acids. J gave up 1 base and V 4 bases, and 5 bases lay outside the gene matches. Looked up from germline, CDR1 is SGHRS and CDR2 is YFSETQ. CDR3 loop: CASSIEDRGNTGELFF. CDR3 nucleotide sequence: TGCGCCAGCAGCATCGAGGACAGGGGGAACACCGGGGAGCTGTTTTTT.

The V gene is TRBV9, the J gene TRBJ2-3; no reliable D call. V lost 4 bases and J 5 bases, leaving 11 bases between the germline ends. This CDR3 is 13 amino acids long. Germline V gene sequence: CDR1 SGDLS, CDR2 YYNGEE. The CDR3 here is CASSPLPRDTQYF. DNA of the CDR3: TGTGCCAGCAGCCCCCTCCCCCGAGATACGCAGTATTTT.

The DNA of the CDR3 is TGCGCCAGCAGTCCGGGACTAGCGTCAGGCGAGCAGTACTTC. This gives the protein CASSPGLASGEQYF. The rearrangement uses TRBV5-1 and TRBJ2-7; 10 bases fit TRBD2. CDR1 is SGHRS and CDR2 is YFSETQ in the germline V gene. The junction had 8 bases not matched to a gene; V was cut back by 5 bases and J by 6 bases. CDR3 length: 14 amino acids.

The chain carries TRBV5-1 and TRBJ1-1; TRBD1 agrees at 7 bases. Germline V gene lookup returns CDR1 SGHRS and CDR2 YFSETQ. The junction had 4 bases not matched to a gene; V was cut back by 4 bases and J by 1 base. This CDR3 has 14 residues. Here the CDR3 reads CASSQRDRNTEAFF. The CDR3 DNA sequence: TGCGCCAGCAGCCAACGGGACAGGAACACTGAAGCTTTCTTT.

This clone was seen only a few times. V gene TRBV6-2 or TRBV6-3 combines with J gene TRBJ2-2; TRBD2 matches 10 bases. This CDR3 contains 17 residues. Looked up from germline, CDR1 is MNHEY and CDR2 is SVGEGT. Unmatched junction bases numbered 10, after V lost 3 bases and J lost 6 bases. Here the CDR3 reads CASSYRRLAGVAGELFF. Here the CDR3 DNA reads TGTGCCAGCAGTTATAGGCGGCTAGCGGGAGTTGCCGGGGAGCTGTTTTTT.

This clone has more than one count but fewer than ten. The CDR3 region has the DNA TGTGCCAGCAGTGCCGTTGGCGGGACGGCCGGGGGCTACACCTTC. This codes for CASSAVGGTAGGYTF. The chain joins TRBV2 to TRBJ1-2; a weak D match, TRBD1 (5 bases). The CDR3 covers 15 residues. Trimming took 4 bases from V and 8 from J, leaving 20 bases between them. Looked up from germline, CDR1 is SNHLY and CDR2 is FYNNEI.

The chain has TRBV28 and TRBJ2-5; a weak D match, TRBD2 (5 bases). This CDR3 is built from 15 residues. V was trimmed by 3 bases and J by 5 bases, leaving 16 bases between them. The germline V gene has CDR1 MDHEN and CDR2 SYDVKM. The CDR3 sequence: CASSFVILPGETQYF. DNA of the CDR3: TGTGCCAGCAGTTTTGTCATACTCCCGGGGGAGACCCAGTACTTC. Looking up the rest from reference TRBV28 and TRBJ2-5 gives the full variable domain: DVKVTQSSRYLVKRTGEKVFLECVQDMDHENMFWYRQDPGLGLRLIYFSYDVKMKEKGDIPEGYSVSREKKERFSLILESASTNQTSMYLCASSFVILPGETQYFGPGTRLLVL.

This chain joins TRBV6-2 or TRBV6-3 and TRBJ2-5; D is perhaps TRBD1 (6 bases). There are 14 residues in the CDR3. Germline CDR1 reads MNHEY; CDR2 reads SVGEGT. Trimming shortened V by 6 bases and J by 2 bases, and 13 bases separated the two germline ends. CDR3 residues: CASSAPDSQETQYF. In nucleotides, the CDR3 is TGTGCCAGCAGCGCCCCGGACAGTCAAGAGACCCAGTACTTC.

The rearrangement links TRBV6-5 to TRBJ2-1, with D maybe TRBD2 (6 bases). The CDR3 covers 14 residues. V gave up 6 bases and J gave up 0 bases, with 9 bases separating them. Germline V gives CDR1 MNHEY, CDR2 SVGAGI. This CDR3 is CASSLRGSYNEQFF. Here the CDR3 DNA reads TGTGCCAGCAGCCTGCGGGGCTCCTACAATGAGCAGTTCTTC.